The 10 T cell receptor beta chains reported below all come from one sample, sequenced in a study of cytomegalovirus exposure and HLA in healthy donors. PCR amplification relied on 60 Vbeta primers (plus 13 Jbeta primers). The table came from immunoSEQ multiplex PCR; TCRdb's copy has only in-frame clones and leaves some out. The sample lists some 130,000 clones; 75% to 85% were seen once. Input material: PBMCs. The receptors derive from a woman aged 40 to 50 in good health and CMV-seropositive.

The V and J genes are TRBV6-1 and TRBJ2-5; TRBD2 aligns across 14 bases. The V and J ends lost 4 bases and 4 bases, in that order; junction bases with no gene match: 2. CDR1 is MNHNS and CDR2 is SASEGT in the germline V gene. The CDR3 length is 15 residues. CDR3 protein: CASSVGTSGGETQYF. The CDR3 DNA sequence: TGTGCCAGCAGTGTCGGGACTAGCGGGGGAGAGACCCAGTACTTC.

V and J are TRBV9 and TRBJ1-3; TRBD1 might be the D (6 bases). Trimming stripped 5 bases from V and 0 bases from J, with 15 bases between. The CDR3 covers 16 residues. From germline, CDR1 is SGDLS and CDR2 YYNGEE. The DNA of the CDR3 is TGTGCCAGCAGAGGGGGACACCCGAGCTCTGGAAACACCATATATTTT. This codes for CASRGGHPSSGNTIYF.

As for this clone: One junction end disagrees with the germline gene, perhaps due to a read error. The chain employs TRBV7-7 and TRBJ2-1; 10 positions agree with TRBD2. Germline V gene data show CDR1 as SSHAT and CDR2 as FNYEAQ (reference sequence). The CDR3 runs to 14 residues. CDR3 DNA sequence: TGTGCTAGCAGCCTAAGCGGGAGGGGCAATGAGCAGTTCTTC. It encodes CASSLSGRGNEQFF.

This clone came up a few times. The chain is built from TRBV30 and TRBJ2-7, with 16 bases aligning to TRBD2. The trim removed 1 base at V and 3 bases at J, leaving 9 bases unmatched. The CDR3 consists of 18 residues. Per germline, CDR1 GTSNPN and CDR2 SVGIG (reference sequence). CDR3 in DNA: TGTGCCTGGAGTGCGGGACTAGCGGGAGGGCGATGGTTCTACGAGCAGTACTTC. It codes for CAWSAGLAGGRWFYEQYF.

The CDR3 DNA follows: TGTGCCAGTAGTATGGGACAGACCACTGAAGCTTTCTTT. Translated, it gives CASSMGQTTEAFF. The chain couples TRBV19 to TRBJ1-1; TRBD1 agrees at 7 bases. V dropped 3 bases and J dropped 4; count of bases not matched to a gene: 2. This CDR3 comprises 13 residues. Per germline, CDR1 LNHDA and CDR2 SQIVND (reference sequence).

The chain uses TRBV28 and TRBJ2-1, with D possibly matching TRBD1 (5 bases). Between the trimmed V and J ends, which lost 4 bases and 4 bases, there was a span of 11 bases. This CDR3 comprises 14 residues. From germline, CDR1 is MDHEN and CDR2 SYDVKM. The CDR3 nucleotides are TGTGCCAGCAGTTCGGAACAGGAGTACAATGAGCAGTTCTTC. This encodes CASSSEQEYNEQFF.

As for this clone: Other nucleotide sequences from this sample produce the same CDR3. The V and J genes are TRBV27 and TRBJ2-2; D is unresolved. V was clipped by 1 base and J by 1 base, with 7 bases between them. The germline CDR1 and CDR2 sequences are MNHEY and SMNVEV (reference sequence). The CDR3 extends over 15 amino acids. In DNA form, the CDR3 reads TGTGCCAGCAGTTTATTTGCCGGGAACACCGGGGAGCTGTTTTTT. This sequence encodes CASSLFAGNTGELFF.

The chain joins TRBV30 to TRBJ2-3; D remains unclear. Trimming removed 4 bases at V and 2 bases at J, with 10 bases between. CDR1 and CDR2 from the germline V gene are GTSNPN and SVGIG (reference sequence). The length of the CDR3 is 13 residues. CDR3 protein: CAWTPALTDTQYF. For the CDR3, the DNA is TGTGCCTGGACCCCCGCGCTCACAGATACGCAGTATTTT.

The chain combines TRBV6-1 with TRBJ2-1, with 8 positions matching TRBD1. Losses at the gene ends were 5 bases for V and 12 bases for J; bases not matched to a gene: 9. Germline CDR1 reads MNHNS; CDR2 reads SASEGT. This CDR3 has 13 residues. As DNA, the CDR3 is TGTGCCAGCAGTCGGACGGACAGGGCCATGCAGTTCTTC. It specifies CASSRTDRAMQFF.

CDR3 DNA sequence: TGCGCCAGCACGTCGACAGGGTCGGGCGAGCAGTACTTC. Translation gives CASTSTGSGEQYF. V usage is TRBV5-1 and J usage is TRBJ2-5; 7 positions match TRBD1. Judging by the DNA end, TRBJ2-7 fits better; the J call may be wrong. Germline lookup yields CDR1 SGHRS and CDR2 YFSETQ. The CDR3 is 13 amino acids.